The 19 T cell receptor beta chains reported below all come from one sample, sequenced in a study of CD8+CD57+ T cells in acquired aplastic anemia. Genomic DNA, the template, was used for profiling of the TCR beta VDJ and CDR3. TCRdb itself ran the reads through MiXCR, one entry per CDR3 protein. The sample records 350,000 to 450,000 distinct CDR3 sequences, about two thirds being singletons. Input material: sorted CD4+, CD8+, or CD8+CD57+ T cells (not recorded which) from PBMCs. These receptors were collected from a human donor in good health, serving as a control.

The V and J genes are TRBV19 and TRBJ2-7; either TRBD1 or TRBD2 may fit D (5 bases each). Germline V gene lookup returns CDR1 LNHDA and CDR2 SQIVND (reference sequence). V dropped 1 base and J dropped 3 bases, with 10 bases sitting between them. CDR3 length equals 14 residues. This CDR3 reads CASSIGQRDYEQYF. The CDR3 DNA sequence: TGTGCCAGTAGTATAGGACAGAGGGACTACGAGCAGTACTTC.

The gene calls are TRBV7-8 and TRBJ2-1; D possibly corresponds to TRBD1 (5 bases). The CDR3 is 15 amino acids. The V end was cut by 1 base, the J end by 3 bases, with 10 bases between. Germline lookup yields CDR1 SGHVS and CDR2 FQNEAQ. The CDR3 reads CASSLEGALYNEQFF. The CDR3 nucleotides read TGTGCCAGCAGCTTAGAAGGGGCTCTCTACAATGAGCAGTTCTTC. Variable domain in full (rest from reference TRBV7-8 and TRBJ2-1): GAGVSQSPRYKVAKRGQDVALRCDPISGHVSLFWYQQALGQGPEFLTYFQNEAQLDKSGLPSDRFFAERPEGSVSTLKIQRTQQEDSAVYLCASSLEGALYNEQFFGPGTRLTVL.

This clonotype has a single count. The V and J genes are TRBV7-3 and TRBJ1-1; the D is unclear. V dropped 5 bases and J dropped 9 bases, with 25 bases sitting between them. This CDR3 has 16 residues. The germline CDR1 and CDR2 sequences are SGHTA and FQGTGA. This CDR3 reads CASSVSARGSESKAFF. Written as DNA, the CDR3 is TGTGCCAGCAGCGTCAGCGCGCGCGGTTCGGAGTCAAAAGCTTTCTTT.

The chain combines TRBV20-1 with TRBJ1-2; D unclear. The CDR3 extends over 14 amino acids. The ends were cut back, 3 bases at V and 6 bases at J, with 17 bases in the middle. CDR1 is DFQATT, CDR2 SNEGSKA, per germline (reference sequence). The CDR3 sequence: CSASLVIGNDGYTF. Written as DNA, the CDR3 is TGCAGTGCTAGCTTAGTCATTGGGAATGATGGCTACACCTTC.

The J gene is TRBJ2-3, the V gene TRBV5-1; 11 bases fit TRBD1. The germline gives CDR1 SGHRS, CDR2 YFSETQ. There are 18 residues in the CDR3. The junction had 6 bases not matched to a gene; V was cut back by 0 bases and J by 0 bases. CDR3 sequence: CASSLAGTGGGSTDTQYF. CDR3 DNA sequence: TGCGCCAGCAGCTTGGCCGGGACAGGGGGGGGGAGCACAGATACGCAGTATTTT.

The gene calls are TRBV16 and TRBJ2-3, with 7 bases identical to TRBD1. The ends lost 0 bases at V and 5 bases at J; junction bases unmatched: 2. The CDR3 loop spans 14 amino acids. In germline, CDR1 is KGHSY, CDR2 FQNENV. The CDR3: CASSQSPGGDTQYF. The CDR3 region has the DNA TGTGCCAGCAGCCAATCCCCAGGGGGAGATACGCAGTATTTT.

This chain joins TRBV7-8 and TRBJ1-1; 7 nucleotides match TRBD1. V shed 5 bases, J shed 14 bases, and the junction held 17 bases outside the gene matches. This CDR3 comprises 14 residues. CDR1 is SGHVS and CDR2 is FQNEAQ in the germline V gene. The CDR3 sequence: CASSHQGEYGETFF. CDR3 DNA: TGTGCCAGCAGCCATCAGGGGGAATATGGCGAAACCTTCTTT. Complete variable domain (other parts from reference TRBV7-8 and TRBJ1-1): GAGVSQSPRYKVAKRGQDVALRCDPISGHVSLFWYQQALGQGPEFLTYFQNEAQLDKSGLPSDRFFAERPEGSVSTLKIQRTQQEDSAVYLCASSHQGEYGETFFGQGTRLTVV.

On this clonotype itself: This CDR3 fails to terminate in the conserved phenylalanine or tryptophan, so it likely reflects a read error. No DNA is shown, since the ends of the CDR3 on it are uncertain; the CDR3 is the one TCRdb lists. V usage is TRBV14 and J usage is TRBJ1-2; TRBD1 is the table's D call and was not checked against the DNA. The CDR3 is 13 amino acids long, termini counted. Germline V CDR1 and CDR2: SGHDN, FVKESK. The CDR3 loop reads CASSRSGGDYGYI.

This clonotype was counted at least ten times. The DNA of the CDR3 is TGTGCCAGTAGTATAGGGACAGCAAACTATGGCTACACCTTC. Translated: CASSIGTANYGYTF. This sequence joins TRBV19 and TRBJ1-2, with D tentatively TRBD1 (6 bases). The V gene lost 1 base and the J gene lost 2 bases, with 8 bases spanning the gap. The CDR3 length is 14 residues. Per germline, CDR1 LNHDA and CDR2 SQIVND (reference sequence).

The chain employs TRBV20-1 and TRBJ1-3, with D perhaps TRBD1 (5 bases). The CDR3 consists of 13 residues. Germline V gene lookup returns CDR1 DFQATT and CDR2 SNEGSKA (reference sequence). V dropped 3 bases and J dropped 10 bases, with 16 bases sitting between them. The CDR3 nucleotides read TGCAGTGCTAGTCTCGGGGGGAGAACTACCATATATTTT. Translating gives CSASLGGRTTIYF.

This clonotype was counted many times. J is TRBJ2-7 and V is TRBV5-1, with D possibly being TRBD2 (5 bases). The CDR3 spans 12 residues. Trimming stripped 3 bases from V and 3 bases from J, with 7 bases between. CDR1 is SGHRS and CDR2 is YFSETQ in the germline V gene. CDR3 nucleotide sequence: TGCGCCAGCAGCTCGGAGGTCTACGAGCAGTACTTC. As protein: CASSSEVYEQYF.

The chain joins TRBV19 to TRBJ2-7, with D tentatively TRBD1 or TRBD2 (5 bases each). This CDR3 contains 14 residues. Germline V gene sequence: CDR1 LNHDA, CDR2 SQIVND (reference sequence). Deletions cut 5 bases from V and 2 bases from J, with 13 bases between. CDR3 sequence reads: CASSSGAGTYEQYF. The CDR3 bases are TGTGCCAGTAGTTCCGGGGCAGGCACCTACGAGCAGTACTTC.

This clonotype ranks as medium-sized. CDR3 residues: CASSGTANNEQFF. DNA of the CDR3: TGTGCCAGTAGTGGGACAGCGAACAATGAGCAGTTCTTC. The rearrangement joins TRBV19 to TRBJ2-1, with TRBD1 matching over 7 bases. V was clipped by 5 bases and J by 5 bases; unmatched bases: 3. The CDR3 spans 13 residues. Germline V gene data show CDR1 as LNHDA and CDR2 as SQIVND (reference sequence).

This clonotype was observed many times. V and J are TRBV4-3 and TRBJ2-7, with 7 bases aligning to TRBD1. Germline-derived CDR1 and CDR2 are LGHNA and YSLEER. V shed 4 bases and J 1 base; nucleotides not matched to a gene: 4. CDR3 length: 14 amino acids. Here the CDR3 reads CASSPGQASYEQYF. The CDR3 DNA is TGCGCCAGCAGCCCCGGACAGGCTTCCTACGAGCAGTACTTC.

This clonotype was observed a single time. The rearrangement links TRBV20-1 to TRBJ2-1; no firm D call. This CDR3 is 12 amino acids long. Trimming removed 6 bases at V and 11 bases at J, with 17 bases between. The germline V gene has CDR1 DFQATT and CDR2 SNEGSKA (reference sequence). In nucleotides, the CDR3 is TGCAGTGCCCGGTGGCAGCACTACAAGCAGTTCTTC. This sequence encodes CSARWQHYKQFF.

V gene TRBV6-5 combines with J gene TRBJ1-5, with 7 nucleotides matching TRBD1. The J segment lost 6 bases and the V segment lost 6 bases, leaving 11 bases of the junction unmatched. CDR3 length: 15 amino acids. CDR1 is MNHEY, CDR2 SVGAGI, per germline. CDR3 sequence (DNA): TGTGCCAGCAGAAGAACTACAGGGGTGGGTCAGCCCCAGCATTTT. As protein: CASRRTTGVGQPQHF.

The chain employs TRBV6-6 and TRBJ2-1, with D possibly being TRBD2 (6 bases). Trimming cost V 2 bases and J 9 bases, with 14 bases left between them. Per the germline V gene, CDR1 is MNHNY and CDR2 is SVGAGI (reference sequence). The CDR3 extends over 14 amino acids. The CDR3 bases are TGTGCCAGCAGTTACGCAACGACTAGGGGTGAGCAGTTCTTC. Its protein is CASSYATTRGEQFF.

The table lists this clonotype with many counts. J is TRBJ1-2 and V is TRBV19; TRBD1 aligns across 7 bases. CDR3 length: 15 amino acids. Per germline, CDR1 LNHDA and CDR2 SQIVND (reference sequence). V dropped 5 bases and J dropped 4; count of bases not matched to a gene: 10. The CDR3 here is CASSPPGQLGYGYTF. CDR3 nucleotides: TGTGCCAGTAGTCCTCCGGGACAGCTGGGCTATGGCTACACCTTC.

This clonotype was seen a few times. This chain joins TRBV29-1 and TRBJ1-2; 8 nucleotides agree with TRBD1. CDR1 SQVTM and CDR2 ANQGSEA come from the germline V gene. This CDR3 has 14 amino acids. The V and J ends lost 6 bases and 4 bases, in that order; junction bases with no gene match: 10. Here the CDR3 reads CSVDTSTGAYGYTF. CDR3 sequence (DNA): TGCAGCGTGGATACCTCGACAGGGGCCTATGGCTACACCTTC.